The 25 T cell receptor beta chains below were found in one sample sequenced in a study of T-cell reconstitution after alpha-beta-depleted transplantation in children. It was with unique molecular identifiers that the TCRbeta library was prepared. MiXCR, run by TCRdb on the PCR reads, gives a single entry per CDR3 protein. There are about 480,000 distinct CDR3 sequences in the sample; around 12% occur only once, and roughly 5.4% lies in the top ten. The sequencing used PBMCs from the stem cell graft donor, collected from the stem cell graft. The receptors stem from a human donor who donated a stem cell graft to a child with combined immunodeficiency.

The chain employs TRBV30 and TRBJ2-3; TRBD2 aligns across 7 bases. The CDR3 is 16 amino acids. The germline CDR1 and CDR2 sequences are GTSNPN and SVGIG (reference sequence). CDR3 protein: CKTSPSPLSSTDTQYF. The CDR3, as DNA: TGTAAGACTAGCCCGTCCCCCCTCTCTAGCACAGATACGCAGTATTTT.

This clonotype was counted ten times or more. V and J are TRBV12-3 or TRBV12-4 and TRBJ2-3; 8 bases line up with TRBD2. Trimming removed 6 bases from V and 5 bases from J; junction bases left unmatched: 10. The CDR3 totals 15 residues. DNA of the CDR3: TGTGCCAGCAGACCGGGACTAGTCCCCCAAGATACGCAGTATTTT. Translation: CASRPGLVPQDTQYF.

This clonotype has just a few counts. The rearrangement uses TRBV30 and TRBJ1-2, with D unresolved. Germline-derived CDR1 and CDR2 are GTSNPN and SVGIG (reference sequence). Trimming took off 8 bases at V and 3 bases at J, with 16 bases between the two ends. This CDR3 has 13 residues. The CDR3 DNA follows: TGTGCCGGCTTAAGCCGCAGCGACTATGGCTACACCTTC. It encodes CAGLSRSDYGYTF.

The rearrangement uses TRBV25-1 and TRBJ2-7; maybe TRBD1 (7 bases). CDR1 MGHDK and CDR2 SYGVNS come from the germline V gene. CDR3 length: 13 residues. V lost 7 bases to trimming and J lost 3 bases, with 13 bases between them. The CDR3 region is CASISQGGYEQYF. The CDR3 nucleotides read TGTGCCAGCATCTCGCAGGGGGGCTACGAGCAGTACTTC.

This chain uses TRBV5-6 with TRBJ2-7; 11 positions match TRBD2. The ends lost 4 bases at V and 6 bases at J; junction bases unmatched: 9. Germline CDR1 is SGHDT and CDR2 is YYEEEE. The CDR3 totals 15 residues. The DNA for the CDR3 is TGTGCCAGCAGCCTAGCGGGGGGACTACCTACCGAGCAGTACTTC. Encoded protein: CASSLAGGLPTEQYF.

This clonotype occurred a few times. The chain combines TRBV24-1 with TRBJ2-6; D perhaps matches TRBD1 (5 bases). Germline V gene sequence: CDR1 KGHDR, CDR2 SFDVKD. The CDR3 runs 19 residues. V lost 4 bases and J lost 0, with 18 bases in between. CDR3 bases: TGTGCCACCAGTGACCCCCGGCGACAGCCGAACTCTGGGGCCAACGTCCTGACTTTC. Its protein product is CATSDPRRQPNSGANVLTF.

The chain carries TRBV7-2 and TRBJ1-2; D possibly corresponds to TRBD1 (6 bases). This CDR3 has 14 residues. CDR1 and CDR2 from the germline V gene are SGHTA and FQGNSA. The V and J ends lost 4 bases and 4 bases respectively, with 13 bases between them. The CDR3, as DNA: TGTGCCAGCAGCTACGATTCGACAGGCTATGGCTACACCTTC. Protein: CASSYDSTGYGYTF.

This clonotype was counted many times. The CDR3 DNA reads as TGTGCCATAACCGGACAGCCGCCCGAGCAGTACTTC. Translation: CAITGQPPEQYF. This chain connects TRBV10-3 to TRBJ2-7, with D perhaps TRBD1 (6 bases). The CDR3 spans 12 residues. V was cut by 9 bases and J by 6 bases, with 15 bases left in between. The germline gives CDR1 ENHRY, CDR2 SYGVKD.

The V and J genes are TRBV3-1 and TRBJ2-3; D is perhaps TRBD2 (5 bases). This CDR3 has 15 amino acids. Per germline, CDR1 LGHDT and CDR2 YNNKEL (reference sequence). Trimming shortened V by 0 bases and J by 3 bases, and 10 bases separated the two germline ends. The CDR3 sequence is CASSQDRDWTDTQYF. The CDR3, as DNA: TGTGCCAGCAGCCAAGACCGGGATTGGACAGATACGCAGTATTTT.

Many counts were recorded for this clonotype. The chain carries TRBV5-1 and TRBJ2-1; 8 bases line up with TRBD2. CDR1 and CDR2 from the germline V gene are SGHRS and YFSETQ. J lost 10 bases, V lost 0 bases, and 9 bases had no gene match. The CDR3 runs to 15 residues. The CDR3 DNA reads as TGCGCCAGCAGCTTGGGCTTGGCGGGAGGAAGGGAGCAGTTCTTC. The encoded protein is CASSLGLAGGREQFF.

This clonotype was recorded at least ten times. J is TRBJ2-7 and V is TRBV20-1; D is unclear. Germline CDR1 and CDR2: DFQATT and SNEGSKA (reference sequence). Trimming pared 4 bases from V and 10 bases from J, leaving 23 bases between. The CDR3 contains 14 residues. CDR3 sequence (DNA): TGCAGTGCTACCCTCGGGCCTGGAGTCGGTACCCAGTACTTC. It encodes CSATLGPGVGTQYF.

The chain links TRBV27 to TRBJ2-7, with D unresolved. Trimming cost V 2 bases and J 3 bases, with 8 bases left between them. The CDR3 covers 13 residues. The V gene's germline CDR1 is MNHEY and CDR2 SMNVEV (reference sequence). CDR3 residues: CASSLTRYYEQYF. Here the CDR3 DNA reads TGTGCCAGCAGTTTAACCCGATACTACGAGCAGTACTTC.

The genes are TRBV24-1 and TRBJ2-2, with D possibly TRBD2 on 6 matching bases. CDR1 is KGHDR and CDR2 is SFDVKD in the germline V gene. This CDR3 has 13 residues. Trimming removed 7 bases at V and 4 bases at J, with 9 bases between. The CDR3 protein is CATRGLSTGELFF. DNA of the CDR3: TGTGCCACCAGGGGACTGAGCACCGGGGAGCTGTTTTTT.

This clonotype was detected ten times or more. V gene TRBV5-1 combines with J gene TRBJ2-7, with 9 nucleotides matching TRBD1. The CDR3 has 15 amino acids. Germline-derived CDR1 and CDR2 are SGHRS and YFSETQ. V trimming: 0 bases; J trimming: 3 bases; junction bases outside the gene matches: 4. DNA of the CDR3: TGCGCCAGCAGCTTGGGGACAGGGGTTGGCTACGAGCAGTACTTC. The encoded protein is CASSLGTGVGYEQYF.

The V and J genes are TRBV29-1 and TRBJ2-5; D is possibly TRBD1 (5 bases). CDR1 and CDR2 (germline): SQVTM, ANQGSEA. The CDR3 runs 12 residues. Trimming removed 3 bases from V and 4 bases from J, with 9 bases in between. CDR3 DNA: TGCAGCGTTGATCAGGGTGGAGAGACCCAGTACTTC. It is translated as CSVDQGGETQYF.

This clonotype was counted many times. The chain is built from TRBV15 and TRBJ2-7; D unresolved. Germline-derived CDR1 and CDR2 are LNHNV and YYDKDF (reference sequence). V was trimmed by 4 bases and J by 0 bases, leaving 13 bases between them. The CDR3 length is 15 residues. The CDR3 DNA reads TGTGCCACCAGCATTAGACCGTTAAGCTCCTACGAGCAGTACTTC. Its protein is CATSIRPLSSYEQYF.

The CDR3 loop reads CASTSTGLAGANTGELFF. CDR3 coding DNA: TGTGCCAGCACCTCAACAGGACTAGCGGGGGCGAACACCGGGGAGCTGTTTTTT. This rearrangement joins TRBV18 to TRBJ2-2; 13 bases match TRBD2. The V segment lost 8 bases and the J segment 0 bases; nucleotides outside the gene matches: 9. The V gene's germline CDR1 is KGHSH and CDR2 LQKENI. CDR3 length: 18 residues.

The chain links TRBV19 to TRBJ2-1; TRBD1 is a possible D gene (5 bases). CDR3 length: 16 residues. V was trimmed by 3 bases and J by 0 bases, leaving 12 bases between them. The V gene's germline CDR1 is LNHDA and CDR2 SQIVND (reference sequence). The CDR3 DNA reads TGTGCCAGTAGTATTCCGACAGCCCGCTCCTACAATGAGCAGTTCTTC. This codes for CASSIPTARSYNEQFF.

The rearrangement links TRBV6-2 or TRBV6-3 to TRBJ2-7; no firm D call. Trimming took off 2 bases at V and 2 bases at J, with 10 bases between the two ends. Per germline, CDR1 MNHEY and CDR2 SVGEGT. CDR3 size: 14 residues. The CDR3 DNA reads as TGTGCCAGCAGTTACAGGCGACCACCCTACGAGCAGTACTTC. Translation gives CASSYRRPPYEQYF.

V and J are TRBV6-4 and TRBJ2-4, with 7 bases lining up with TRBD1. This CDR3 spans 17 amino acids. Trimming at V came to 7 bases and at J to 2 bases, leaving 14 bases not matched to a gene. Germline CDR1 is MRHNA and CDR2 is SNTAGT. In nucleotides, the CDR3 is TGTGCCAGCAAGTCTAACAGGGGACGCCACTCCAAAAACATTCAGTACTTC. Its protein product is CASKSNRGRHSKNIQYF.

This clonotype was picked up many times. The rearrangement links TRBV12-3 or TRBV12-4 to TRBJ2-7; D not resolved. Trimming left V 6 bases short and J 0 bases short, with 9 bases between. CDR3 size: 13 residues. This chain's CDR3 is CASSYRSSYEQYF. In DNA form, the CDR3 reads TGTGCCAGCAGCTATAGGAGCTCCTACGAGCAGTACTTC.

As concerns this clonotype: The DNA is left out, because the CDR3 cannot be placed on it with certainty; the CDR3 is given as TCRdb lists it. The gene calls are TRBV12-3 or TRBV12-4 and TRBJ2-3; the table's D gene call, TRBD1, was not cross checked with the DNA. The CDR3 region is 16 residues in length, termini included. The CDR3 is CASSFARGAGRDTQCF.

In this sample, this clonotype turned up a few times. The V and J genes are TRBV20-1 and TRBJ2-7, with unresolved D. Per germline, CDR1 DFQATT and CDR2 SNEGSKA (reference sequence). The CDR3 covers 14 residues. The ends were cut back, 4 bases at V and 5 bases at J, with 18 bases in the middle. CDR3 protein: CSANGPMGIDEQYF. Written as DNA, the CDR3 is TGCAGTGCTAACGGCCCCATGGGTATCGACGAGCAGTACTTC.

The J gene is TRBJ1-1, the V gene TRBV28; D gene unclear. This CDR3 region has 14 residues. Germline V gene lookup returns CDR1 MDHEN and CDR2 SYDVKM. V shed 3 bases and J shed 1 base, with 9 bases lying between them. The CDR3 DNA sequence: TGTGCCAGCAGTTTCACACGAGAGAACACTGAAGCTTTCTTT. This gives the protein CASSFTRENTEAFF.

This clonotype has only a few counts. The V and J genes are TRBV2 and TRBJ2-2; D might be TRBD1 (6 bases). This CDR3 comprises 14 residues. Trimming took 4 bases from V and 7 from J, leaving 13 bases between them. In germline, CDR1 is SNHLY, CDR2 FYNNEI. This CDR3 is CASSVAGVVGELFF. In DNA form, the CDR3 reads TGTGCCAGCAGTGTGGCAGGGGTGGTCGGGGAGCTGTTTTTT.